Presented here are 20 T cell receptor beta chains from one specimen sequenced in a study of radiation and T cells in renal cell carcinoma. Indicated time point: blood 2 weeks post-SBRT. Treatment denoted: 15 Gy SBRT to primary tumor, nephrectomy 4 weeks later. Sequenced by immunoSEQ multiplex PCR; TCRdb stores in-frame clones only, minus some. The sample shows about 47,000 clones, 75% to 85% of them seen only once. The sample consisted of blood, taken from a patient whose treatment included radiotherapy and nephrectomy. These receptors were obtained from a woman between 65 and 79 years old with renal cell carcinoma.

The V gene is TRBV27, the J gene TRBJ1-3; D is uncertain. V lost 6 bases and J lost 0, with 9 bases in between. The V gene's germline CDR1 is MNHEY and CDR2 SMNVEV (reference sequence). This CDR3 is 14 amino acids long. The CDR3 loop reads CASRDAGSGNTIYF. CDR3 bases: TGTGCCAGCAGGGATGCCGGCTCTGGAAACACCATATATTTT.

This chain links TRBV19 with TRBJ1-5; tentatively, D is TRBD1 (6 bases). The CDR3 has 15 residues. Germline lookup yields CDR1 LNHDA and CDR2 SQIVND (reference sequence). Trimming left V 10 bases short and J 0 bases short, with 16 bases between. The CDR3 reads CATRTEVYSNQPQHF. The CDR3 DNA is TGTGCCACCAGGACAGAAGTATATAGCAATCAGCCCCAGCATTTT.

The chain links TRBV2 to TRBJ2-3; weak D call: TRBD2 (6 bases). The CDR3 is made up of 9 amino acids. The germline V and J ends were trimmed by 10 bases and 8 bases, with 7 bases remaining between them. The germline V gene has CDR1 SNHLY and CDR2 FYNNEI. The CDR3 is CATGGTQYF. CDR3 nucleotides: TGTGCCACCGGGGGTACGCAGTATTTT.

This chain links TRBV11-2 with TRBJ2-7, with no clear D. The CDR3 totals 11 residues. Germline V CDR1 and CDR2: SGHAT, FQNNGV. V lost 4 bases and J lost 4, with 5 bases in between. CDR3 nucleotides: TGTGCCAGCAGCTCCAGGTACGAGCAGTACTTC. Translated, it gives CASSSRYEQYF. Variable domain in full (rest from reference TRBV11-2 and TRBJ2-7): EAGVAQSPRYKIIEKRQSVAFWCNPISGHATLYWYQQILGQGPKLLIQFQNNGVVDDSQLPKDRFSAERLKGVDSTLKIQPAKLEDSAVYLCASSSRYEQYFGPGTRLTVT.

This chain uses TRBV5-1 with TRBJ2-1; 9 nucleotides agree with TRBD2. The CDR3 totals 15 residues. Looked up from germline, CDR1 is SGHRS and CDR2 is YFSETQ. V was pared by 0 bases and J by 4 bases, with 2 bases of the junction left unmatched. This chain's CDR3 is CASSLELAGYNEQFF. The CDR3 DNA reads as TGCGCCAGCAGCTTGGAGCTAGCGGGGTACAATGAGCAGTTCTTC.

This clone has just one count. V and J are TRBV7-9 and TRBJ2-7; D perhaps matches TRBD2 (6 bases). Trimming stripped 5 bases from V and 1 base from J, with 12 bases between. The CDR3 has 14 residues. In germline, CDR1 is SEHNR, CDR2 FQNEAQ (reference sequence). CDR3: CASSLTGGSYEQYF. The CDR3 DNA sequence: TGTGCCAGCAGCCTCACTGGGGGGTCCTACGAGCAGTACTTC.

The chain carries TRBV6-5 and TRBJ1-1; perhaps TRBD1 as D (6 bases). There are 14 residues in the CDR3. Germline CDR1 is MNHEY and CDR2 is SVGAGI. V shed 6 bases and J shed 1 base, with 12 bases lying between them. The CDR3 coding sequence is TGTGCCAGCAGCCTAGGGGGATGGAACACTGAAGCTTTCTTT. It codes for CASSLGGWNTEAFF.

This rearrangement joins TRBV19 to TRBJ1-1; D not certain. The germline V and J ends were trimmed by 4 bases and 4 bases, with 13 bases remaining between them. CDR3 length equals 14 residues. Germline values: CDR1 LNHDA, CDR2 SQIVND (reference sequence). The CDR3 DNA is TGTGCCAGTAGTAGAGGACCTGGGAGCACTGAAGCTTTCTTT. This codes for CASSRGPGSTEAFF.

The chain employs TRBV7-2 and TRBJ2-5; D not resolved. Germline V gene data show CDR1 as SGHTA and CDR2 as FQGNSA. V was clipped by 3 bases and J by 4 bases, with 15 bases between them. This CDR3 spans 15 amino acids. This CDR3 is CASSLDFGRGETQYF. The CDR3 DNA reads as TGTGCCAGCAGCTTGGATTTCGGCAGAGGAGAGACCCAGTACTTC.

This clone occurred a few times. The chain links TRBV7-8 to TRBJ2-7, with 7 bases that match TRBD2. The junction had 6 bases not matched to a gene; V was cut back by 4 bases and J by 9 bases. The CDR3 is made up of 12 amino acids. CDR1 is SGHVS and CDR2 is FQNEAQ in the germline V gene. The CDR3 loop reads CASSSGTTRQYF. CDR3 DNA: TGTGCCAGCAGCTCCGGGACTACTAGGCAGTACTTC.

V is TRBV6-6 and J is TRBJ2-5, with D tentatively TRBD1 (6 bases). V was cut by 2 bases and J by 3 bases, with 10 bases left in between. Per the germline V gene, CDR1 is MNHNY and CDR2 is SVGAGI (reference sequence). The CDR3 sequence is 14 residues long. The CDR3 bases are TGTGCCAGCAGTTACGGGTACAGGGAAGAGACCCAGTACTTC. The encoded protein is CASSYGYREETQYF.

The CDR3 loop reads CASSQEPSGSTYNEQFF. The CDR3 DNA is TGCGCCAGCAGCCAAGAACCTAGCGGGAGCACCTACAATGAGCAGTTCTTC. The J gene is TRBJ2-1, the V gene TRBV4-3; 10 bases are a match to TRBD2. Germline CDR1 is LGHNA and CDR2 is YSLEER. V lost 0 bases, J lost 2 bases, and 4 bases stayed unmatched. CDR3 length: 17 amino acids.

The genes are TRBV2 and TRBJ1-6; D is perhaps TRBD1 (5 bases). CDR1 is SNHLY and CDR2 is FYNNEI in the germline V gene. This CDR3 comprises 12 residues. Between the trimmed V and J ends, which lost 5 bases and 13 bases, there was a span of 12 bases. The CDR3 region is CASSQPPGPLHF. CDR3 sequence (DNA): TGTGCCAGCAGTCAACCCCCAGGGCCCCTCCACTTT. Complete variable domain (other parts from reference TRBV2 and TRBJ1-6): EPEVTQTPSHQVTQMGQEVILRCVPISNHLYFYWYRQILGQKVEFLVSFYNNEISEKSEIFDDQFSVERPDGSNFTLKIRSTKLEDSAMYFCASSQPPGPLHFGNGTRLTVT.

The rearrangement links TRBV29-1 to TRBJ1-1, with D possibly matching TRBD1 (6 bases). V was clipped by 4 bases and J by 1 base, with 10 bases between them. This CDR3 has 13 amino acids. Germline V CDR1 and CDR2: SQVTM, ANQGSEA. The CDR3 sequence is CSVAGGANTEAFF. The CDR3, as DNA: TGCAGCGTTGCCGGGGGCGCGAACACTGAAGCTTTCTTT.

This clone was observed once. The chain joins TRBV7-2 to TRBJ2-1; TRBD1 matches at 9 bases. The ends lost 2 bases at V and 14 bases at J; junction bases unmatched: 7. The CDR3 sequence is 13 residues long. Germline assignment: CDR1 SGHTA and CDR2 FQGNSA. The CDR3 sequence is CASSLLGQGIKFF. Here the CDR3 DNA reads TGTGCCAGCAGCTTATTAGGACAGGGGATAAAGTTCTTC.

The rearrangement links TRBV5-4 to TRBJ2-7; perhaps TRBD2 as D (5 bases). The CDR3 is 15 amino acids. The V gene's germline CDR1 is SGHNT and CDR2 YYREEE (reference sequence). V was pared by 0 bases and J by 0 bases, with 10 bases between. CDR3 protein: CASSLAPGTSYEQYF. The CDR3 DNA follows: TGTGCCAGCAGCTTGGCCCCGGGAACCTCCTACGAGCAGTACTTC.

The rearrangement joins TRBV5-1 to TRBJ2-1; 7 nucleotides agree with TRBD2. The CDR3 spans 14 residues. Germline V CDR1 and CDR2: SGHRS, YFSETQ. J lost 4 bases, V lost 2 bases, and 3 bases had no gene match. The CDR3 spells CASSLAGPYNEQFF. CDR3 in DNA: TGCGCCAGCAGCTTAGCGGGGCCATACAATGAGCAGTTCTTC.

The V and J genes are TRBV10-1 and TRBJ2-7; D uncertain. The V end was cut by 6 bases, the J end by 6 bases, with 12 bases between. Per germline, CDR1 WNHNN and CDR2 SYGVQD (reference sequence). The CDR3 is 12 residues long. The CDR3: CASSASGGEQYF. The DNA for the CDR3 is TGCGCCAGCAGCGCCTCGGGCGGCGAGCAGTACTTC.

The CDR3 DNA is TGTGCCAGTAGTACCCAGGGGAGCGAGCAGTACTTC. Translation gives CASSTQGSEQYF. The chain is built from TRBV19 and TRBJ2-7; D is possibly TRBD1 (6 bases). V was cut by 4 bases and J by 6 bases, with 10 bases left in between. The CDR3 extends over 12 amino acids. Per germline, CDR1 LNHDA and CDR2 SQIVND (reference sequence).

This chain links TRBV11-3 with TRBJ2-7; the D gene is possibly TRBD2 (6 bases). There are 18 residues in the CDR3. The V gene lost 7 bases and the J gene lost 6 bases, with 31 bases spanning the gap. Germline V gives CDR1 SGHNT, CDR2 YENEEA. DNA for the CDR3: TGTGCCAGCACCCAACCCAGGGTAGCGGCCAAGAGGGGTTGCGAGCAGTACTTC. This translates into CASTQPRVAAKRGCEQYF.